This record covers a single T cell receptor (beta chain). Its antigen is not identified. This record belongs to a study of identical twins. General observations from the study: Analyses of zero insertions could be partly confounded by invariant MAIT and iNKT cells. Models came in too low on out-of-frame TCR alpha sharing in monozygotic twins.

The CDR3 loop spans 14 amino acids. Germline lookup yields CDR1 DFQATT and CDR2 SNEGSKA (reference sequence). Deletions cut 0 bases from V and 0 bases from J, with 8 bases between. Template switching (which added a universal primer site) was used, and cDNA carried unique molecular identifiers. A single record per CDR3 protein comes from TCRdb applying MiXCR to the 5' RACE reads. The table includes hundreds of thousands of distinct CDR3 sequences, less than 9.5% detected once. This chain joins TRBV20-1 and TRBJ2-5; D possibly corresponds to TRBD2 (5 bases). The sequenced material came from memory (CD45RO+) T cells sorted from blood. The sequence was collected from a young woman in good health. DNA for the CDR3: TGCAGTGCTAGAGAAGCGGTGTACCAAGAGACCCAGTACTTC. Protein sequence: CSAREAVYQETQYF.